These T cell receptor beta chains were read from a single sample in a study of tissue T cells after allogeneic stem cell transplantation. Repertoires were generated with immunoSEQ multiplex PCR, while TCRdb's copy carries only in-frame clones and drops some. Among some 3,500 clones listed, roughly 75% were seen once. The sequencing used small intestine tissue, collected at autopsy. Every receptor here comes from a male patient aged 60 or older with steroid-refractory graft-versus-host disease after an allogeneic stem cell transplant. Some T cells may originate from the graft donor. CDR3s include the opening cysteine and the closing phenylalanine or tryptophan. Each record gives: D gene, V gene, clone size, J gene, CDR3 DNA, CDR3 protein. A D gene is named only where the DNA matches it firmly. Clone sizes are given selectively: once, few, many, or a class where the clone is expanded.

d_call: .
v_call: TRBV7-3
clone_size: once
j_call: TRBJ2-3
cdr3_nt: TGTGCCAGCAGCCAAGAGCCGGGCGACACTCGGCAGTATTTT
cdr3_aa: CASSQEPGDTRQYF

d_call: .
v_call: TRBV7-2
clone_size: once
j_call: TRBJ1-1
cdr3_nt: TGTGCCAGCAGCCCGCAGGATTCGAACACTGAAGCTTTCTTT
cdr3_aa: CASSPQDSNTEAFF

d_call: .
v_call: TRBV12-3/TRBV12-4
clone_size: once
j_call: TRBJ1-1
cdr3_nt: TGTGCCAGCAGTTTAGGGGGCCGGACTGAAGCTTTCTTT
cdr3_aa: CASSLGGRTEAFF

d_call: TRBD2
v_call: TRBV7-2
clone_size: few
j_call: TRBJ2-7
cdr3_nt: TGTGCCAGCACTCCTAGCGGGGGTTCCTACGAGCAGTACTTC
cdr3_aa: CASTPSGGSYEQYF

d_call: TRBD1
v_call: TRBV18
clone_size: .
j_call: TRBJ1-2
cdr3_nt: TGTGCCAGCTCACCCAATGGACAGGGGGGAGGCTACACCTTC
cdr3_aa: CASSPNGQGGGYTF

d_call: .
v_call: TRBV27
clone_size: .
j_call: TRBJ1-2
cdr3_nt: TGTGCCAGCAGTTTTGGGTTAGGGGGAAACTATGGCTACACCTTC
cdr3_aa: CASSFGLGGNYGYTF

d_call: .
v_call: TRBV29-1
clone_size: .
j_call: TRBJ1-2
cdr3_nt: TGCAGCGTTTCTGACACTCCCTATGGCTACACCTTC
cdr3_aa: CSVSDTPYGYTF

d_call: .
v_call: TRBV7-2
clone_size: .
j_call: TRBJ2-7
cdr3_nt: TGTGCCAGCAGCCCGGTAGGGGGGGCAGTCGACGAGCAGTACTTC
cdr3_aa: CASSPVGGAVDEQYF

d_call: TRBD1
v_call: TRBV28
clone_size: .
j_call: TRBJ1-6
cdr3_nt: TGTGCCAGCAGTTTATGGACCGGACAGGGAGAGACTTCACCCCTCCACTTT
cdr3_aa: CASSLWTGQGETSPLHF

d_call: .
v_call: TRBV3-1/TRBV3-2
clone_size: .
j_call: TRBJ1-2
cdr3_nt: TGTGCCAGCAGCCCGATAGACAACTATGGCTACACCTTC
cdr3_aa: CASSPIDNYGYTF

d_call: TRBD1
v_call: TRBV11-1
clone_size: .
j_call: TRBJ1-1
cdr3_nt: TGTGCCAGCAGCACGGACAGGCTGAACACTGAAGCTTTCTTT
cdr3_aa: CASSTDRLNTEAFF

d_call: .
v_call: TRBV19
clone_size: .
j_call: TRBJ2-2
cdr3_nt: TGTGCCAGTAGTATAGCCGCAGGGATGGGCACCGGGGAGCTGTTTTTT
cdr3_aa: CASSIAAGMGTGELFF

d_call: .
v_call: TRBV30
clone_size: .
j_call: TRBJ1-6
cdr3_nt: TGTGCCTGGAGTCTCGGGGCCGATAATTCACCCCTCCACTTT
cdr3_aa: CAWSLGADNSPLHF

d_call: .
v_call: TRBV28
clone_size: .
j_call: TRBJ2-3
cdr3_nt: TGTGCCAGCAGGCGGGATCGCACAGATACGCAGTATTTT
cdr3_aa: CASRRDRTDTQYF

d_call: .
v_call: TRBV7-3
clone_size: .
j_call: TRBJ2-1
cdr3_nt: TGTGCCAGCAGCCTTGGTTCGGGATTTAATGGTGAGCAGTTCTTC
cdr3_aa: CASSLGSGFNGEQFF

d_call: .
v_call: TRBV11-2
clone_size: few
j_call: TRBJ2-1
cdr3_nt: TGTGCCAGCAGCTTTAGGAGGGAGCAGTTCTTC
cdr3_aa: CASSFRREQFF